This note documents a single T cell receptor (beta chain) sequence. The specificity of this receptor is unknown. Qualities for individual bases were not recorded, and no much larger clone is one base off. Bladder lesion specimens were collected at transurethral resection and stored at -80C. DNA was extracted from bladder specimens collected at transurethral resection. The TCR beta chain CDR3 region was sequenced with the immunoSEQ assay. As for the authors' bioinformatics: For each specimen, T-cell fraction, clonal dominance and maximum TCR clone frequency were calculated. In TCRdb, the immuneACCESS table is reduced to in-frame sequences with V and J assigned. These tables do not hold every clone; where another copy was compared, an unresolved V gene accounts for under half, and the others remain unexplained. V, J and clone size derive from that table, while D and trimming were established from the DNA sequence. Present in this sample are 13,000 or so clones, around two thirds of which were seen just once. The top ten hold around 9.5% of the sample.

This record belongs to a study of T cell repertoires in urothelial bladder cancer (dated by TCRdb to about 2019). Concerning the study at large: Clinical stages of the roughly twelve resected lesions were three cT0, three cTa, three cT1 and three cT2 or greater. The study compared clonality of the TCR repertoire in bladder tumors against clonality in benign bladder inflammation. A total of twelve patients who had bladder lesions and were undergoing transurethral resection were prospectively identified. Approximately eleven resected bladder lesions, consisting of urothelial carcinoma (UC+) and benign (UC-) specimens, were examined. Results the study describes overall, beyond this receptor: Urothelial carcinoma specimens contained fewer T cells than benign specimens, with a median of approximately 5,100 versus 26,000. In carcinoma specimens, one T-cell clone made up as much as 17% of infiltrating lymphocytes, versus 2% in benign specimens. Median tumor infiltrating lymphocyte percentage was 1.5% to 2.5% in carcinoma specimens and around 12% in benign specimens.

The CDR3 runs 15 amino acids, cysteine and phenylalanine included. CDR3 DNA only is kept here, 45 bases in frame from base 1. The CDR1 and CDR2 encoded by the germline V gene are SGHTA and FQGNSA. V is shortened by 0 bases, J by 4 bases, and the region joining them spans 12 bases. The sequenced material came from tumor-infiltrating cells from bladder cancer. Here the chain combines TRBV7-2 and TRBJ1-2; no D segment can be confidently identified. The source of this sequence is a human donor with urothelial carcinoma. The CDR3 here reads CASSLARRQTYGYTF. DNA sequence: TGTGCCAGCAGCTTAGCGCGGAGGCAGACCTATGGCTACACCTTC.